The sequence of this T cell receptor (beta chain) was determined in a study of blood T cell repertoires in COVID-19. The participants were between roughly 18 and 89 years old and came from roughly 24 US areas. Original processing methods: Researchers report that nucleated cell counts were estimated from reference gene primer amplification. Some clones are missing from TCRdb's copy, which holds only in-frame ones; the method was immunoSEQ multiplex PCR. V, J and clone size are taken as reported in that table, and D and trimming were inferred from the DNA itself. This table has fewer than 450,000 clones, 88% appearing once. The clonotype was recovered from a woman under 30 who had recovered from COVID-19. The sequenced material came from PBMCs or T cells enriched from blood (not recorded which).

The chain's CDR3 is CASSFRVPYEQYF. For the CDR3, the DNA is TGTGCCAGCAGTTTCCGGGTACCCTACGAGCAGTACTTC. The chain combines TRBV12-3 or TRBV12-4 with TRBJ2-7; D gene uncertain. CDR3 length: 13 residues. The ends were cut back, 3 bases at V and 2 bases at J, with 8 bases in the middle.